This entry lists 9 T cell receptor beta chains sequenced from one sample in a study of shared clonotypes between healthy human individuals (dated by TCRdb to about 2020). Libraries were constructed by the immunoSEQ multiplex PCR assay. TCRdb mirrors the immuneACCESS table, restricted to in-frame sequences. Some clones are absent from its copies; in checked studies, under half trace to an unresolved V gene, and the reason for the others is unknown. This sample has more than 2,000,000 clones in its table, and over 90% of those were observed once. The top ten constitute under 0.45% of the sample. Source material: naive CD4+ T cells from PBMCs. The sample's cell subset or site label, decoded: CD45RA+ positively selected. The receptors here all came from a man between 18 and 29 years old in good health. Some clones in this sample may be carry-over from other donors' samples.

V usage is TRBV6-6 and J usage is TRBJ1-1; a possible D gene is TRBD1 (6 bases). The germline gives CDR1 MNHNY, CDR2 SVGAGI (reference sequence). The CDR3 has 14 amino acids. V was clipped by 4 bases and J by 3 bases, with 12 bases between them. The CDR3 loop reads CASSLQGSDTEAFF. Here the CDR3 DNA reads TGTGCCAGCAGTTTACAGGGATCAGACACTGAAGCTTTCTTT.

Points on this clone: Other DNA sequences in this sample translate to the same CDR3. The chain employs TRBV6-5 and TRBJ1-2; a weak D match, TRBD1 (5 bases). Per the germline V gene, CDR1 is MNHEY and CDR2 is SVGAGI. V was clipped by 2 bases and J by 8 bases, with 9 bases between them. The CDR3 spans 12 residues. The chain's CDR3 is CASSYGGGGYTF. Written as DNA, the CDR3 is TGTGCCAGCAGTTACGGGGGGGGAGGCTACACCTTC.

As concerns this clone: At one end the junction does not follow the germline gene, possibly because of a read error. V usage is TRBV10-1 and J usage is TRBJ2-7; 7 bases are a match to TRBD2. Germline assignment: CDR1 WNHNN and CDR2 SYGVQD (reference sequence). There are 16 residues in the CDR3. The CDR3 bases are TGCGCCAGCTCGGGAGGTGGCGAGAGTCCCTCCGACGAGCAGTACTTC. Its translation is CASSGGGESPSDEQYF.

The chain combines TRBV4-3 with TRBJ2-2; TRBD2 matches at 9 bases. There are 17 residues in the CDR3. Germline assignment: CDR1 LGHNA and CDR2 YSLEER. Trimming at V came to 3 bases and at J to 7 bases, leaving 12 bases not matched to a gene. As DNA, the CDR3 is TGCGCCAGCAGCCAGGCGGTAGCGGGAGACTTCGGCGGGGAGCTGTTTTTT. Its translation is CASSQAVAGDFGGELFF.

CDR3 protein: CASSLATVGSYNEQFF. The DNA of the CDR3 is TGCGCCAGCAGCTTGGCCACAGTGGGTTCCTACAATGAGCAGTTCTTC. The chain carries TRBV5-1 and TRBJ2-1; no clear D gene. V lost 0 bases, J lost 1 base, and 11 bases lay in between. There are 16 residues in the CDR3. The germline CDR1 and CDR2 sequences are SGHRS and YFSETQ.

The DNA for the CDR3 is TGTGCCAGCAGTGAAGACTATCAGCCCCAGCATTTT. Protein sequence: CASSEDYQPQHF. The chain employs TRBV2 and TRBJ1-5; D unresolved. Germline V gene sequence: CDR1 SNHLY, CDR2 FYNNEI. The V end lost 1 base, the J end lost 5 bases, and 3 bases lay between the germline ends. This CDR3 contains 12 residues.

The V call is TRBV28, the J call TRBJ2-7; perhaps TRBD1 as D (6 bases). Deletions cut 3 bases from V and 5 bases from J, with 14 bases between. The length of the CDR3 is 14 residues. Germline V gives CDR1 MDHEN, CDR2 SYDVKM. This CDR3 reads CASSFLGALHEQYF. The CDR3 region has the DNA TGTGCCAGCAGTTTTTTGGGGGCTCTCCACGAGCAGTACTTC.

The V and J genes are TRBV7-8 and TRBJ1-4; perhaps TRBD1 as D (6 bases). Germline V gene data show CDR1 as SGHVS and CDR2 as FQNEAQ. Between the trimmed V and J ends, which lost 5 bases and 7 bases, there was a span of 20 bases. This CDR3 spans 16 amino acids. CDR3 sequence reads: CASSQDSLRTGEKLFF. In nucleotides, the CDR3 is TGTGCCAGCAGCCAGGACAGTTTACGGACCGGTGAAAAACTGTTTTTT.

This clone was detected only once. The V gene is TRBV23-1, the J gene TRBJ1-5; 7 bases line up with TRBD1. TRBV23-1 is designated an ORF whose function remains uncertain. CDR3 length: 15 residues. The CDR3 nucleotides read TGCGTCGAGAGGGAGGGGGCGATGGGCAATCAGCCCCAGCATTTT. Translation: CVEREGAMGNQPQHF.